These T cell receptor beta chains were read from a single sample in a study of T cells in Graves' hyperthyroidism and ophthalmopathy. TCRdb re-derived calls from the multiplex PCR reads in MiXCR, one entry per CDR3 protein. This sample carries around 450,000 distinct CDR3 sequences, roughly 14% of them seen once, and the ten largest clones take 13% to 15%. The sample taken for sequencing was blood. The receptors originated from a woman in her late teens or twenties with Graves' hyperthyroidism. Both conserved end residues are part of each CDR3. Each record gives: V gene, J gene, clone size, D gene, CDR3 protein, CDR3 DNA. A D gene is named only where the DNA matches it firmly. Where a row states a size, it is once, few, many or the class of an expanded clone; other rows omit it.

>TRBV5-6|TRBJ1-5|few|.
CASSLGGLGQPQHF
TGTGCCAGCAGCTTGGGGGGGTTAGGACAGCCCCAGCATTTT
>TRBV6-1|TRBJ1-6|many|.
CASYRGPPSSYNSPLHF
TGTGCCAGCTACCGGGGCCCGCCGAGCTCCTATAATTCACCCCTCCACTTT
>TRBV28|TRBJ2-5|many|TRBD2
CASSPHLAGPQETQYF
TGTGCCAGCAGTCCTCATCTAGCGGGACCCCAAGAGACCCAGTACTTC
>TRBV7-9|TRBJ1-5|.|.
CASSLGDLRPGGQPQHF
TGTGCCAGCAGCTTAGGGGACTTGAGGCCCGGCGGTCAGCCCCAGCATTTT
>TRBV20-1|TRBJ1-5|.|.
CSVLPRGGGVRPQHF
TGCAGTGTACTCCCAAGGGGGGGGGGGGTTCGCCCCCAGCATTTT
>TRBV19|TRBJ2-2|.|.
CASNGWTGNTGELFF
TGTGCCAGTAATGGGTGGACGGGAAATACCGGGGAGCTGTTTTTT
>TRBV7-8|TRBJ1-1|few|.
CASSSPLDSQNTFWGEAFF
TGTGCCAGCAGCTCCCCTTTGGACAGCCAAAACACCTTTTGGGGGGAAGCTTTCTTT
>TRBV25-1|TRBJ1-1|.|.
CASSEGSGRTEAFF
TGTGCCAGCAGTGAAGGGTCCGGCAGGACTGAAGCTTTCTTT
>TRBV19|TRBJ1-5|many|.
CASSIDGSRGTHQPQHF
TGTGCCAGTAGTATAGATGGGTCACGAGGTACCCATCAGCCCCAGCATTTT
>TRBV2|TRBJ2-3|many|TRBD1
CASSEGWTGGTDTQYF
TGTGCCAGCAGTGAGGGTTGGACAGGGGGCACAGATACGCAGTATTTT
>TRBV9|TRBJ1-1|.|.
CASSVDNTEAFF
TGTGCCAGCAGCGTAGATAACACTGAAGCTTTCTTT
>TRBV7-2|TRBJ2-1|many|.
CASSLWQSRSYNEQFF
TGTGCCAGCAGCTTATGGCAATCGCGTTCCTACAATGAGCAGTTCTTC
>TRBV3-1|TRBJ1-1|few|.
CASSDLTNTEAFF
TGTGCCAGCAGCGATCTGACGAACACTGAAGCTTTCTTT
>TRBV12-3/TRBV12-4|TRBJ1-2|many|TRBD1
CASSPRQGFTYGYTF
TGTGCCAGCAGCCCAAGACAGGGGTTTACCTATGGCTACACCTTC
>TRBV2|TRBJ2-1|many|.
CASRVAGQNNEQFF
TGTGCCAGCAGGGTAGCGGGACAGAACAATGAGCAGTTCTTC
>TRBV5-1|TRBJ2-7|many|.
CASSIGPSSYEQYF
TGCGCCAGCAGCATTGGGCCCTCCTCCTACGAGCAGTACTTC
>TRBV30|TRBJ2-6|.|.
CAWSRVSGANVLTF
TGTGCCTGGAGTAGGGTCTCTGGGGCCAACGTCCTGACTTTC
>TRBV28|TRBJ2-5|many|.
CASSLSGAGETQYF
TGTGCCAGCAGTTTAAGCGGAGCAGGGGAGACCCAGTACTTC
>TRBV29-1|TRBJ2-7|.|.
CSATGAAVGEQYF
TGCAGCGCCACCGGGGCAGCTGTGGGGGAGCAGTACTTC
>TRBV28|TRBJ2-3|few|.
CASSLAGDDGTDTQYF
TGTGCCAGCAGTTTAGCAGGGGATGATGGCACAGATACGCAGTATTTT
>TRBV19|TRBJ2-1|.|.
CASSIGQYNEQFF
TGTGCCAGTAGTATCGGGCAGTACAATGAGCAGTTCTTC
>TRBV2|TRBJ2-7|many|.
CASSEGHQSSYEQYF
TGTGCCAGCAGTGAGGGACACCAGAGCTCCTACGAGCAGTACTTC
>TRBV29-1|TRBJ1-2|few|TRBD1
CSAQGLTGVNYGYTF
TGCAGCGCACAAGGGCTAACAGGGGTGAACTATGGCTACACCTTC
>TRBV7-9|TRBJ2-1|many|.
CASSLATVNEQFF
TGTGCCAGCAGCTTAGCTACTGTAAATGAGCAGTTCTTC
>TRBV7-3|TRBJ2-7|many|TRBD2
CASSPTQSGSDEQYF
TGTGCCAGCAGCCCAACCCAAAGCGGGAGCGACGAGCAGTACTTC
>TRBV7-6|TRBJ2-2|few|TRBD1
CASAPFPGQGATDTGELFF
TGTGCCAGCGCCCCCTTCCCGGGACAGGGGGCTACGGACACCGGGGAGCTGTTTTTT
>TRBV28|TRBJ1-1|many|.
CASTLTSMNTEAFF
TGTGCCAGCACCCTGACCTCCATGAACACTGAAGCTTTCTTT
>TRBV24-1|TRBJ1-1|few|.
CAASDLLGQNTEAFF
TGTGCCGCCAGTGATTTGCTGGGACAGAACACTGAAGCTTTCTTT
>TRBV7-2|TRBJ1-5|many|.
CASSLGSGTQPQHF
TGTGCCAGCAGCTTAGGGTCAGGGACTCAGCCCCAGCATTTT
>TRBV5-6|TRBJ1-2|.|.
CASSLASPYGYTF
TGTGCCAGCAGCTTAGCCAGTCCCTATGGCTACACCTTC
>TRBV12-3/TRBV12-4|TRBJ2-1|.|.
CASKDPYNEQFF
TGTGCCAGTAAGGACCCCTACAATGAGCAGTTCTTC
>TRBV24-1|TRBJ2-2|many|.
CATSDGGLSGELFF
TGTGCCACCAGTGATGGGGGGCTGAGCGGGGAGCTGTTTTTT
>TRBV4-1|TRBJ1-1|few|.
CASSQETPGLGMNTEAFF
TGCGCCAGCAGCCAAGAAACCCCCGGGCTGGGGATGAACACTGAAGCTTTCTTT
>TRBV19|TRBJ1-6|few|.
CASSSVGGNSPLHF
TGTGCCAGTAGCTCCGTCGGGGGAAATTCACCCCTCCACTTT
>TRBV10-2|TRBJ2-2|.|.
CASTPTGDTGELFF
TGCGCCAGCACTCCCACCGGCGACACCGGGGAGCTGTTTTTT
>TRBV18|TRBJ2-7|few|.
CASSRRVGATSYEQYF
TGTGCCAGCTCACGCCGGGTTGGAGCGACGTCCTACGAGCAGTACTTC